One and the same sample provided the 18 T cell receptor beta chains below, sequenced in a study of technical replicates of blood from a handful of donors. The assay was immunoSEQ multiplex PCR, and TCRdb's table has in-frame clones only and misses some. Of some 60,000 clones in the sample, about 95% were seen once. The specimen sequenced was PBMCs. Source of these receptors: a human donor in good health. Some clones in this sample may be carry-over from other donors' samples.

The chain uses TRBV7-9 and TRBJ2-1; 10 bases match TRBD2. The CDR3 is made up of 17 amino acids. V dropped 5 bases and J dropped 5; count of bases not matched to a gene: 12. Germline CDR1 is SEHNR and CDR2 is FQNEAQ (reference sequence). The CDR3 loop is CASSPRGKAGGNNEQFF. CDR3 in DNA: TGTGCCAGCAGCCCCCGGGGAAAAGCGGGGGGGAACAATGAGCAGTTCTTC.

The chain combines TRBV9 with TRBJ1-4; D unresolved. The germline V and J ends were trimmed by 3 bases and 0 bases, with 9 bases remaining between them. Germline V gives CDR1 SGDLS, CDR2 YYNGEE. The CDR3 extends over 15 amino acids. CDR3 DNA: TGTGCCAGCAGCGCTGGGCGGGCAACTAATGAAAAACTGTTTTTT. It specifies CASSAGRATNEKLFF. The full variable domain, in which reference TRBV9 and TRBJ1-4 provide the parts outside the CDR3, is DSGVTQTPKHLITATGQRVTLRCSPRSGDLSVYWYQQSLDQGLQFLIQYYNGEERAKGNILERFSAQQFPDLHSELNLSSLELGDSALYFCASSAGRATNEKLFFGSGTQLSVL.

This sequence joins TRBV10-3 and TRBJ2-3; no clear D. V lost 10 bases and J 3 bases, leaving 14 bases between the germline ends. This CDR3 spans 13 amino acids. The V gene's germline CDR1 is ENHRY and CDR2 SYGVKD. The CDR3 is CATYEASTDTQYF. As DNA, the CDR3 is TGTGCCACCTACGAAGCAAGTACAGATACGCAGTATTTT.

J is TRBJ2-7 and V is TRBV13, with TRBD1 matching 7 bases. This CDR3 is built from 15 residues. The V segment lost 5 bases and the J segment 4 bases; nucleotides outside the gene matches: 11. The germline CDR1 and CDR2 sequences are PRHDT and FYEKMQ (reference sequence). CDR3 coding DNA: TGTGCCAGCAGCACGAAGGACAGGCGGGCATACGAGCAGTACTTC. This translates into CASSTKDRRAYEQYF.

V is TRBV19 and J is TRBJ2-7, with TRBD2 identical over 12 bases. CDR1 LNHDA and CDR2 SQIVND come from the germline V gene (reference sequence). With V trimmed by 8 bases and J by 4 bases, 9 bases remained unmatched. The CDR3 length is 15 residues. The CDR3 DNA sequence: TGTGCCAGTTCTCCCTGGACTAGCGGGATTTACGAGCAGTACTTC. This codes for CASSPWTSGIYEQYF.

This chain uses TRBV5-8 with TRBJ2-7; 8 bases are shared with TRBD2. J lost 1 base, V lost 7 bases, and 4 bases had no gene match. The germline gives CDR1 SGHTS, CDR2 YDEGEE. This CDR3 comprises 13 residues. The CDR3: CASGLAGSYEQYF. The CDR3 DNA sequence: TGTGCCAGCGGATTAGCGGGGTCCTACGAGCAGTACTTC.

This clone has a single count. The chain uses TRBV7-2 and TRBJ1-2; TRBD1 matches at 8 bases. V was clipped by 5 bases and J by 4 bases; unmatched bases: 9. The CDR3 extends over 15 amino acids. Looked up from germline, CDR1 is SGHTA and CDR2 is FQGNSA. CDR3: CASSIGQGGVYGYTF. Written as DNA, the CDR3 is TGTGCCAGCAGCATCGGACAGGGAGGCGTCTATGGCTACACCTTC.

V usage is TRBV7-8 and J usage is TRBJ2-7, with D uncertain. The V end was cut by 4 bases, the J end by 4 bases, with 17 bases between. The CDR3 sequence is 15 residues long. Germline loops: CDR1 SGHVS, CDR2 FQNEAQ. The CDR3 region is CASSSARWLPYEQYF. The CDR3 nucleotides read TGTGCCAGCAGCTCCGCGAGGTGGTTACCTTACGAGCAGTACTTC. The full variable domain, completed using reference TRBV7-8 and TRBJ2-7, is GAGVSQSPRYKVAKRGQDVALRCDPISGHVSLFWYQQALGQGPEFLTYFQNEAQLDKSGLPSDRFFAERPEGSVSTLKIQRTQQEDSAVYLCASSSARWLPYEQYFGPGTRLTVT.

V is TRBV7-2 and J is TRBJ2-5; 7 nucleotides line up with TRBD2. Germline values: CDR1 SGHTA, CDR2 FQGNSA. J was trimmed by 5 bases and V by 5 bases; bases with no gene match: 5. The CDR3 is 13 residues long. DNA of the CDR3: TGTGCCAGCAGCCCAGTACTAGCGGAGACCCAGTACTTC. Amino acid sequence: CASSPVLAETQYF. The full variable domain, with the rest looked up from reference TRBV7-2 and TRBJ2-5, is GAGVSQSPSNKVTEKGKDVELRCDPISGHTALYWYRQSLGQGLEFLIYFQGNSAPDKSGLPSDRFSAERTGGSVSTLTIQRTQQEDSAVYLCASSPVLAETQYFGPGTRLLVL.

Here the CDR3 DNA reads TGTGCCAGCAGCTCGCCGACAGGAAGGTCCGTGGACGAGCAGTACTTC. This translates into CASSSPTGRSVDEQYF. The chain employs TRBV5-4 and TRBJ2-7; a weak D match, TRBD1 (6 bases). Trimming took off 3 bases at V and 5 bases at J, with 21 bases between the two ends. The CDR3 length is 16 residues. Germline V CDR1 and CDR2: SGHNT, YYREEE (reference sequence).

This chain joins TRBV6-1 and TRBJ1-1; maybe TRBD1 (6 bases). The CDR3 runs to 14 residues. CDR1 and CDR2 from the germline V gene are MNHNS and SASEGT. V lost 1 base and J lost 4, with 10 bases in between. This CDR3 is CASSEGQGSTEAFF. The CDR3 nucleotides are TGTGCCAGCAGTGAAGGCCAGGGGAGCACTGAAGCTTTCTTT.

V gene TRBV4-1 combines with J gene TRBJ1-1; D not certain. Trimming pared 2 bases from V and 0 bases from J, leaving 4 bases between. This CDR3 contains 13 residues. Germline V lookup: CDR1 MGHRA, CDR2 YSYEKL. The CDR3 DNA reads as TGCGCCAGCAGCCAACCATTGAACACTGAAGCTTTCTTT. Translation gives CASSQPLNTEAFF.

This CDR3 reads CASRLDQGGRGETQYF. The CDR3 region has the DNA TGTGCCAGCAGACTTGATCAGGGAGGGCGGGGGGAGACCCAGTACTTC. The rearrangement links TRBV5-4 to TRBJ2-5, with 7 bases matching TRBD2. V gave up 5 bases and J gave up 5 bases; unmatched junction bases: 15. The CDR3 totals 16 residues. Germline CDR1 reads SGHNT; CDR2 reads YYREEE (reference sequence).

The CDR3: CASSLEGGVTDTQYF. In DNA, the CDR3 is TGCGCCAGCAGCTTGGAAGGCGGGGTCACAGATACGCAGTATTTT. V is TRBV5-1 and J is TRBJ2-3; D is perhaps TRBD2 (6 bases). CDR1 and CDR2 (germline): SGHRS, YFSETQ. Trimming pared 0 bases from V and 2 bases from J, leaving 10 bases between. The CDR3 extends over 15 amino acids. Using reference TRBV5-1 and TRBJ2-3 for the parts outside the CDR3, the full variable domain is KAGVTQTPRYLIKTRGQQVTLSCSPISGHRSVSWYQQTPGQGLQFLFEYFSETQRNKGNFPGRFSGRQFSNSRSEMNVSTLELGDSALYLCASSLEGGVTDTQYFGPGTRLTVL.

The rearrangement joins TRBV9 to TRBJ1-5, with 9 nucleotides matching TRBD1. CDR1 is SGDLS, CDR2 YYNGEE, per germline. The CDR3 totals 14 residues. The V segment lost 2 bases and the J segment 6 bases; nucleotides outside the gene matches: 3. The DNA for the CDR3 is TGTGCCAGCAGCGTTACAGGGGGCTTTCAGCCCCAGCATTTT. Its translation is CASSVTGGFQPQHF.

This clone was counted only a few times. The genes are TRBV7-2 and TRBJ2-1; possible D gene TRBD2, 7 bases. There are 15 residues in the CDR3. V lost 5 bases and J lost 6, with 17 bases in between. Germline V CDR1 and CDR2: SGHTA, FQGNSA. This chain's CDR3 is CASSTRGLAANEQFF. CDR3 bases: TGTGCCAGCAGCACCCGGGGGCTAGCGGCCAATGAGCAGTTCTTC.

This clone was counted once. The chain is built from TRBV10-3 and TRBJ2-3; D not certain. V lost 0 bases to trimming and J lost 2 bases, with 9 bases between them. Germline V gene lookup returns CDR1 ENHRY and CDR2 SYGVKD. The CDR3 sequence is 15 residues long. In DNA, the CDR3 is TGTGCCATCAGTGAGTCTAAAACTCACACAGATACGCAGTATTTT. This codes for CAISESKTHTDTQYF.

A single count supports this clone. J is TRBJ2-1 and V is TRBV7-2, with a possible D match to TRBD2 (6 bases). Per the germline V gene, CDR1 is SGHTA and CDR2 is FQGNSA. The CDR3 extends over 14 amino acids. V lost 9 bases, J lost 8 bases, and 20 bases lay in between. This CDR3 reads CASRKTRGSYEQFF. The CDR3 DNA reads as TGTGCCAGTCGAAAGACGCGGGGTTCCTATGAGCAGTTCTTC.